This TCR beta chain was found in a study of regulatory T cells in long-lasting Graves disease. Ten or more counts support this clonotype. iRepertoire HTBI primers and Arm-PCR of CDR3 regions built TCR beta libraries. TCRdb ran MiXCR on the multiplex PCR reads and lists one entry per CDR3 protein. The sample consists of around 400,000 distinct CDR3 sequences, 15% of them appearing once. Time point indicated: newly diagnosed GD, antithyroid drugs for less than 3 months. RNA extracted from PBMCs served as the sequencing template. Germline values: CDR1 MNHEY, CDR2 SMNVEV (reference sequence). The CDR3 runs to 14 residues. V was clipped by 5 bases and J by 2 bases, with 10 bases between them. A further study also used this sample, focusing on T cells in Graves' hyperthyroidism and ophthalmopathy. This second study says: For the diagnoses, clinical symptoms, serum thyroxine and TRAb, thyroid ultrasound and orbital computed tomography were used. Most thyroid clonotypes expanded above 0.001 were also detected in blood. A 13 V-J signature model discriminated ophthalmopathy versus stable hyperthyroidism.

The sample was peripheral blood mononuclear cells (PBMCs), taken at new diagnosis, from a patient treated with antithyroid drugs. The chain combines TRBV27 with TRBJ1-5, with D possibly TRBD1 on 5 matching bases. The clonotype comes from a woman in her forties with Graves disease. The CDR3 protein is CASSPRGGNQPQHF. CDR3 DNA sequence: TGTGCCAGCAGTCCCCGAGGGGGCAATCAGCCCCAGCATTTT.